The 25 T cell receptor beta chains below come from one sample, sequenced in a study of T cell changes during pregnancy in multiple sclerosis. The data were produced by immunoSEQ multiplex PCR, yet TCRdb's version contains in-frame clones alone and is incomplete. The table includes tens of thousands of clones, 92% detected once. Sequenced here: peripheral blood, sampled after pregnancy. The receptors shown here come from a female donor with multiple sclerosis, enrolled in a pregnancy study.

In its sample, this clone was seen once. The chain is built from TRBV28 and TRBJ1-1; 11 bases align to TRBD1. V lost 4 bases, J lost 1 base, and 11 bases stayed unmatched. This CDR3 spans 18 amino acids. CDR1 and CDR2 from the germline V gene are MDHEN and SYDVKM. This CDR3 reads CASSSSGQGDVWNTEAFF. CDR3 sequence (DNA): TGTGCCAGCAGTTCCTCGGGACAGGGGGACGTTTGGAACACTGAAGCTTTCTTT.

The genes are TRBV14 and TRBJ2-1; 9 bases are shared with TRBD2. This CDR3 spans 16 amino acids. Trimming cost V 2 bases and J 8 bases; bases outside gene matches: 10. Per the germline V gene, CDR1 is SGHDN and CDR2 is FVKESK. The CDR3 nucleotides are TGTGCCAGCAGCCAACGGGGCGGGGGGGGTCGTTATGAGCAGTTCTTC. As protein: CASSQRGGGGRYEQFF.

The CDR3 protein is CASSTPGRGLAEETQYF. CDR3 in DNA: TGTGCCAGTAGTACCCCCGGACGAGGACTAGCGGAAGAGACCCAGTACTTC. The chain is built from TRBV19 and TRBJ2-5; 10 positions agree with TRBD2. Germline trimming cut 4 bases from V and 3 bases from J; bases unmatched to any gene: 11. The germline CDR1 and CDR2 sequences are LNHDA and SQIVND (reference sequence). The CDR3 has 17 residues. Drawing the rest from reference TRBV19 and TRBJ2-5, the complete variable domain is DGGITQSPKYLFRKEGQNVTLSCEQNLNHDAMYWYRQDPGQGLRLIYYSQIVNDFQKGDIAEGYSVSREKKESFPLTVTSAQKNPTAFYLCASSTPGRGLAEETQYFGPGTRLLVL.

CDR3 residues: CASSEALQGGEQYF. CDR3 DNA: TGTGCCAGCAGTGAAGCGCTTCAGGGGGGCGAGCAGTACTTC. The chain combines TRBV2 with TRBJ2-7, with D possibly being TRBD1 (7 bases). Germline V gene sequence: CDR1 SNHLY, CDR2 FYNNEI. The V end lost 0 bases, the J end lost 6 bases, and 12 bases lay between the germline ends. CDR3 length equals 14 residues.

The chain combines TRBV7-2 with TRBJ2-2, with D possibly TRBD1 on 5 matching bases. This CDR3 has 15 amino acids. Trimming pared 5 bases from V and 6 bases from J, leaving 16 bases between. The germline CDR1 and CDR2 sequences are SGHTA and FQGNSA. The CDR3 bases are TGTGCCAGCAGCCCCGGACAAGGAAGGGCCGGGGAGCTGTTTTTT. Its protein is CASSPGQGRAGELFF.

The chain joins TRBV5-6 to TRBJ1-2; 11 bases align to TRBD1. V lost 3 bases and J lost 4; bases outside the gene matches: 5. Germline CDR1 and CDR2: SGHDT and YYEEEE. This CDR3 has 15 residues. The CDR3 DNA sequence: TGTGCCAGCAGCTCCCCGGGACAGGGGGGCTATGGCTACACCTTC. This encodes CASSSPGQGGYGYTF.

V and J are TRBV2 and TRBJ2-3; no definite D call. The V gene's germline CDR1 is SNHLY and CDR2 FYNNEI. The CDR3 length is 13 residues. Trimming took 6 bases from V and 0 from J, leaving 7 bases between them. CDR3 residues: CASSVTSTDTQYF. CDR3 in DNA: TGTGCCAGCAGCGTTACTAGCACAGATACGCAGTATTTT.

The chain couples TRBV29-1 to TRBJ2-5; tentatively, D is TRBD2 (5 bases). Trimming stripped 7 bases from V and 5 bases from J, with 14 bases between. This CDR3 contains 12 residues. The germline V gene encodes CDR1 SQVTM and CDR2 ANQGSEA. As DNA, the CDR3 is TGCAGCGGATCTACGAGGGTTGAGACCCAGTACTTC. Its protein product is CSGSTRVETQYF.

This clone was seen just once. The rearrangement uses TRBV7-2 and TRBJ1-2; 11 bases are a match to TRBD1. The junction had 4 bases not matched to a gene; V was cut back by 1 base and J by 6 bases. The CDR3 runs to 15 residues. CDR1 is SGHTA and CDR2 is FQGNSA in the germline V gene. The CDR3 reads CASSLEDRGRDGYTF. The CDR3 DNA follows: TGTGCCAGCAGCTTAGAGGACAGGGGGCGTGATGGCTACACCTTC.

V usage is TRBV18 and J usage is TRBJ2-5; TRBD2 matches 12 bases. J lost 1 base, V lost 6 bases, and 3 bases had no gene match. Germline V gene sequence: CDR1 KGHSH, CDR2 LQKENI. The CDR3 loop spans 15 amino acids. This CDR3 is CASSASGGAQETQYF. The CDR3 coding sequence is TGTGCCAGCTCTGCTAGCGGGGGGGCCCAAGAGACCCAGTACTTC.

The chain employs TRBV19 and TRBJ2-1; 8 bases fit TRBD1. The CDR3 sequence is 16 residues long. V trimming: 0 bases; J trimming: 3 bases; junction bases outside the gene matches: 4. Looked up from germline, CDR1 is LNHDA and CDR2 is SQIVND (reference sequence). CDR3 protein: CASSIDGQGIYNEQFF. The DNA for the CDR3 is TGTGCCAGTAGTATAGATGGACAGGGAATCTACAATGAGCAGTTCTTC.

This chain joins TRBV7-9 and TRBJ1-4, with D perhaps matching TRBD1 (5 bases). Germline values: CDR1 SEHNR, CDR2 FQNEAQ (reference sequence). The ends were cut back, 1 base at V and 0 bases at J, with 15 bases in the middle. The CDR3 sequence is 18 residues long. As DNA, the CDR3 is TGTGCCAGCAGCTTAGACGACGCGGGGGGTGCAACTAATGAAAAACTGTTTTTT. Translation: CASSLDDAGGATNEKLFF.

V and J are TRBV7-2 and TRBJ2-2, with D unclear. The ends were cut back, 3 bases at V and 6 bases at J, with 5 bases in the middle. Per germline, CDR1 SGHTA and CDR2 FQGNSA. The CDR3 has 12 residues. CDR3 nucleotides: TGTGCCAGCAGCTTCTTATCCGGGGAGCTGTTTTTT. This sequence encodes CASSFLSGELFF.

This clone showed up just once. The genes are TRBV4-2 and TRBJ1-2, with D maybe TRBD1 (5 bases). In germline, CDR1 is LGHNA, CDR2 YNFKEQ. Trimming removed 1 base at V and 2 bases at J, with 8 bases between. The CDR3 has 14 residues. The CDR3 reads CASSQVGANYGYTF. The CDR3 nucleotides are TGTGCCAGCAGCCAAGTAGGGGCCAACTATGGCTACACCTTC.

V gene TRBV30 combines with J gene TRBJ2-3, with 9 bases matching TRBD1. Germline V gives CDR1 GTSNPN, CDR2 SVGIG (reference sequence). This CDR3 has 13 amino acids. V was clipped by 3 bases and J by 4 bases; unmatched bases: 2. The CDR3 region has the DNA TGTGCCTGGAGGGACAGGGGCGCAGATACGCAGTATTTT. Its protein product is CAWRDRGADTQYF.

This sequence joins TRBV4-1 and TRBJ1-3; D possibly corresponds to TRBD1 (5 bases). Between the trimmed V and J ends, which lost 2 bases and 3 bases, there was a span of 8 bases. Germline V gives CDR1 MGHRA, CDR2 YSYEKL. This CDR3 is built from 14 residues. CDR3 sequence reads: CASSQRRGGNTIYF. The CDR3 DNA reads TGCGCCAGCAGCCAAAGGAGGGGTGGAAACACCATATATTTT.

This clone has only one observation. The V call is TRBV5-1, the J call TRBJ2-3, with TRBD2 matching over 8 bases. Trimming cost V 2 bases and J 0 bases; bases outside gene matches: 2. The CDR3 has 15 residues. Looked up from germline, CDR1 is SGHRS and CDR2 is YFSETQ. DNA for the CDR3: TGCGCCAGCAGCTTAGAGCGGGGGAGCACAGATACGCAGTATTTT. It codes for CASSLERGSTDTQYF.

J is TRBJ1-2 and V is TRBV7-9; D is unresolved. The CDR3 has 14 residues. Trimming took off 2 bases at V and 6 bases at J, with 13 bases between the two ends. The V gene's germline CDR1 is SEHNR and CDR2 FQNEAQ (reference sequence). The CDR3 DNA reads TGTGCCAGCAGCTTAAGAGAGGGCGCGGATGGCTACACCTTC. This gives the protein CASSLREGADGYTF.

The chain employs TRBV6-5 and TRBJ1-6; a possible D gene is TRBD1 (6 bases). The CDR3 consists of 14 residues. Germline assignment: CDR1 MNHEY and CDR2 SVGAGI. Trimming removed 6 bases at V and 0 bases at J, with 6 bases between. The CDR3 bases are TGTGCCAGCAGACAGGGCTCCTATAATTCACCCCTCCACTTT. Translating gives CASRQGSYNSPLHF.

This chain connects TRBV4-1 to TRBJ1-1, with TRBD1 matching over 7 bases. In germline, CDR1 is MGHRA, CDR2 YSYEKL. The CDR3 extends over 15 amino acids. V was pared by 3 bases and J by 0 bases, with 4 bases of the junction left unmatched. In nucleotides, the CDR3 is TGCGCCAGCAGCCAGGGGACAGTATTGAACACTGAAGCTTTCTTT. Protein product: CASSQGTVLNTEAFF.

The chain links TRBV28 to TRBJ1-4, with 7 bases aligning to TRBD1. V shed 1 base, J shed 8 bases, and the junction held 10 bases outside the gene matches. Looked up from germline, CDR1 is MDHEN and CDR2 is SYDVKM. The CDR3 has 16 residues. Here the CDR3 reads CASSLSLGTVNEKLFF. CDR3 in DNA: TGTGCCAGCAGTTTATCACTTGGGACAGTTAACGAAAAACTGTTTTTT. Filled out from reference TRBV28 and TRBJ1-4, the complete variable domain reads DVKVTQSSRYLVKRTGEKVFLECVQDMDHENMFWYRQDPGLGLRLIYFSYDVKMKEKGDIPEGYSVSREKKERFSLILESASTNQTSMYLCASSLSLGTVNEKLFFGSGTQLSVL.

This clone was picked up one time. This sequence joins TRBV6-1 and TRBJ2-1; tentatively, D is TRBD2 (6 bases). V dropped 4 bases and J dropped 5 bases, with 21 bases sitting between them. Germline V gives CDR1 MNHNS, CDR2 SASEGT. The CDR3 is 17 amino acids. In nucleotides, the CDR3 is TGTGCCAGCAGTGGGGTCCGGGACTCACTAGGGGACAATGAGCAGTTCTTC. This encodes CASSGVRDSLGDNEQFF.

The genes are TRBV5-1 and TRBJ2-6; no clear D gene. The CDR3 is 15 amino acids. V lost 1 base and J lost 0, with 5 bases in between. Germline CDR1 reads SGHRS; CDR2 reads YFSETQ. CDR3 bases: TGCGCCAGCAGCTTGTCCGTCTCTGGGGCCAACGTCCTGACTTTC. Its translation: CASSLSVSGANVLTF. Supplemented by reference TRBV5-1 and TRBJ2-6, the full variable domain reads KAGVTQTPRYLIKTRGQQVTLSCSPISGHRSVSWYQQTPGQGLQFLFEYFSETQRNKGNFPGRFSGRQFSNSRSEMNVSTLELGDSALYLCASSLSVSGANVLTFGAGSRLTVL.

This chain joins TRBV6-6 and TRBJ2-7; 7 bases fit TRBD1. J gave up 3 bases and V 7 bases, and 9 bases lay outside the gene matches. The V gene's germline CDR1 is MNHNY and CDR2 SVGAGI (reference sequence). CDR3 size: 14 residues. In DNA, the CDR3 is TGTGCCAGCAACTTAAGACAGGGCCTCTACGAGCAGTACTTC. This translates into CASNLRQGLYEQYF.

The chain links TRBV15 to TRBJ2-5; D may be TRBD2 (6 bases). This CDR3 has 15 amino acids. The germline V gene has CDR1 LNHNV and CDR2 YYDKDF (reference sequence). V was shortened by 0 bases and J by 5 bases, with 13 bases between the two germline ends. The CDR3 protein is CATSRDKSSGETQYF. The CDR3 DNA is TGTGCCACCAGCAGAGATAAGAGCAGCGGGGAGACCCAGTACTTC. Based on the CDR3 plus reference TRBV15 and TRBJ2-5, the full variable domain is DAMVIQNPRYQVTQFGKPVTLSCSQTLNHNVMYWYQQKSSQAPKLLFHYYDKDFNNEADTPDNFQSRRPNTSFCFLDIRSPGLGDTAMYLCATSRDKSSGETQYFGPGTRLLVL.